This entry lists 15 T cell receptor beta chains sequenced from one sample in a study of blood T cells in healthy people across ages. The authors ran a second PCR of roughly 6 to 12 cycles using a sample-barcoded 5' primer and a J-beta primer mix. MiXCR was run by TCRdb on the 5' RACE reads, yielding one entry per CDR3 protein. The table records approximately 1.5 million distinct CDR3 sequences, about 31% of them present only once. Material: blood. The receptor source for this set is a woman in her 30s in good health.

This clonotype was picked up a small number of times. The rearrangement joins TRBV6-1 to TRBJ1-2, with D possibly matching TRBD1 (6 bases). V dropped 1 base and J dropped 3 bases, with 15 bases sitting between them. The CDR3 is 16 residues long. Germline values: CDR1 MNHNS, CDR2 SASEGT. In DNA form, the CDR3 reads TGTGCCAGCAGTGAAGTTCGTCATGGACAGTACTATGGCTACACCTTC. Translation gives CASSEVRHGQYYGYTF.

The chain is built from TRBV19 and TRBJ2-1; TRBD2 matches 7 bases. The J segment lost 5 bases and the V segment lost 2 bases, leaving 6 bases of the junction unmatched. This CDR3 has 15 residues. Germline CDR1 and CDR2: LNHDA and SQIVND (reference sequence). The CDR3 nucleotides read TGTGCCAGTAGTATAAGGAGGCTAGCGGACAATGAGCAGTTCTTC. Translation: CASSIRRLADNEQFF.

The V gene is TRBV20-1, the J gene TRBJ1-2; no definite D call. The CDR3 extends over 13 amino acids. With 4 bases removed from V and 4 bases from J, the gap between germline ends came to 13 bases. CDR1 and CDR2 from the germline V gene are DFQATT and SNEGSKA (reference sequence). This CDR3 is CSAINTRFYGYTF. The CDR3 DNA is TGCAGTGCTATCAACACACGGTTCTATGGCTACACCTTC.

The V call is TRBV4-2, the J call TRBJ2-7, with D possibly being TRBD2 (7 bases). V was trimmed by 3 bases and J by 2 bases, leaving 14 bases between them. The CDR3 is made up of 15 amino acids. Per the germline V gene, CDR1 is LGHNA and CDR2 is YNFKEQ. CDR3 amino acids: CASSHGGPGPYEQYF. The CDR3 region has the DNA TGTGCCAGCAGCCACGGGGGGCCCGGTCCCTACGAGCAGTACTTC.

As regards this clonotype: This may be a read error: a much more frequent sequence differs by one nucleotide. V usage is TRBV7-9 and J usage is TRBJ2-1; D not resolved. The CDR3 length is 16 residues. From germline, CDR1 is SEHNR and CDR2 FQNEAQ (reference sequence). In DNA form, the CDR3 reads TGTTCCAGCAGCCCGAGAATGATGGCTTATCTTCATGAGCAGTTCTTC. As protein: CSSSPRMMAYLHEQFF.

The genes are TRBV4-1 and TRBJ2-1; D unresolved. The V end lost 3 bases, the J end lost 10 bases, and 10 bases lay between the germline ends. CDR3 size: 12 residues. Germline CDR1 MGHRA, CDR2 YSYEKL. In nucleotides, the CDR3 is TGCGCCAGCAGCCACCCTTTTGGGGAGCAGTTCTTC. Translating gives CASSHPFGEQFF.

This chain connects TRBV15 to TRBJ2-3; D remains unclear. This CDR3 is 13 amino acids long. V gave up 11 bases and J gave up 0 bases, with 12 bases separating them. Germline-derived CDR1 and CDR2 are LNHNV and YYDKDF (reference sequence). Here the CDR3 DNA reads TGTGCCTCCGGGCTAGGGAGCACAGATACGCAGTATTTT. Translated: CASGLGSTDTQYF.

The CDR3 protein is CASSYLWQGVTGELFF. In nucleotides, the CDR3 is TGTGCCAGCAGTTACTTATGGCAGGGAGTCACCGGGGAGCTGTTTTTT. The rearrangement uses TRBV6-5 and TRBJ2-2; D is perhaps TRBD1 or TRBD2 (5 bases each). Trimming stripped 1 base from V and 4 bases from J, with 13 bases between. Germline V lookup: CDR1 MNHEY, CDR2 SVGAGI. The CDR3 contains 16 residues.

The genes are TRBV12-3 or TRBV12-4 and TRBJ2-3, with D hard to call. V lost 7 bases to trimming and J lost 5 bases, with 19 bases between them. CDR3 length: 15 residues. CDR3 amino acids: CASTRGRAKGDTQYF. The CDR3 DNA reads TGTGCCAGCACCCGCGGACGGGCCAAGGGAGATACGCAGTATTTT.

There are a few counts of this clonotype. The chain couples TRBV6-5 to TRBJ2-5, with a tentative D call TRBD2 (6 bases). This CDR3 contains 15 residues. Trimming pared 2 bases from V and 4 bases from J, leaving 14 bases between. Germline lookup yields CDR1 MNHEY and CDR2 SVGAGI. CDR3 sequence: CASSYAGLQGETQYF. CDR3 sequence (DNA): TGTGCCAGCAGTTACGCGGGACTTCAGGGAGAGACCCAGTACTTC.

The V gene is TRBV3-1, the J gene TRBJ1-1; D gene uncertain. V shed 5 bases and J shed 0 bases, with 7 bases lying between them. Germline CDR1 LGHDT, CDR2 YNNKEL (reference sequence). The length of the CDR3 is 13 residues. The DNA for the CDR3 is TGTGCCAGCAGCACCCCGATGAACACTGAAGCTTTCTTT. Its protein product is CASSTPMNTEAFF.

This clonotype turned up a few times. V gene TRBV10-1 combines with J gene TRBJ1-5, with D uncertain. Germline loops: CDR1 WNHNN, CDR2 SYGVQD (reference sequence). Trimming removed 3 bases at V and 0 bases at J, with 9 bases between. The CDR3 is 15 amino acids. The DNA of the CDR3 is TGCGCCAGCAGTGATGCCCTGGATAGCAATCAGCCCCAGCATTTT. Protein product: CASSDALDSNQPQHF.

About this clonotype: The junction does not match germline at one end; this may be a read error. The rearrangement uses TRBV11-2 and TRBJ2-2, with 8 positions matching TRBD1. This CDR3 is built from 15 residues. CDR1 and CDR2 from the germline V gene are SGHAT and FQNNGV. For the CDR3, the DNA is TGTGCCAGCAGCCTCGCAGACAGGGGCGCCGGGGGGCTGTTTTTT. Its protein is CASSLADRGAGGLFF.

As concerns this clonotype: This may come from a read error, since a much larger clone is one base off. The genes are TRBV20-1 and TRBJ2-5, with TRBD1 matching over 10 bases. Trimming took 0 bases from V and 5 from J; bases not matched to a gene: 9. The CDR3 is made up of 16 amino acids. Germline-derived CDR1 and CDR2 are DFQATT and SNEGSKA (reference sequence). The DNA of the CDR3 is TGCAGTGCTAGAGATCCGACAGGGGGCCACGGGGAGACCCAGTACTTC. Its translation: CSARDPTGGHGETQYF.

CDR3 residues: CSVATGGYDEQFF. CDR3 DNA: TGCAGCGTTGCTACTGGGGGTTACGATGAGCAGTTCTTC. The chain couples TRBV29-1 to TRBJ2-1, with D tentatively TRBD1 or TRBD2 (5 bases each). CDR1 and CDR2 from the germline V gene are SQVTM and ANQGSEA. Trimming cost V 4 bases and J 8 bases, with 15 bases left between them. CDR3 size: 13 residues.